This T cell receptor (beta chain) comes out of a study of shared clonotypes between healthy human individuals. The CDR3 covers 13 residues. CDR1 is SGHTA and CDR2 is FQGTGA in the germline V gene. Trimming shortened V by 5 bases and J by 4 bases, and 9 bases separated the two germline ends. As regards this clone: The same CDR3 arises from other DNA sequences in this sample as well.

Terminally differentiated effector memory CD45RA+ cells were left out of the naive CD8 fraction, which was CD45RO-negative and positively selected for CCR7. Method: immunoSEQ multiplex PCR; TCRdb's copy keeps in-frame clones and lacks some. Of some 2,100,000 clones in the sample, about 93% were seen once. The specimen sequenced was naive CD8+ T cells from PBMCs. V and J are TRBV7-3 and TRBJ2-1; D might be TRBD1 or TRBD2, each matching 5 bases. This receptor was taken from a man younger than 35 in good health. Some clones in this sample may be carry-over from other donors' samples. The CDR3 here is CASSPGGYNEQFF. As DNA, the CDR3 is TGTGCCAGCAGCCCTGGGGGATACAATGAGCAGTTCTTC.